Described below is a single T cell receptor (beta chain) sequence and its context. What it binds is not known. Treatment denoted: approximately nine-day PBMC culture with coronavirus spike peptide pools or control peptides (ViraFEST assay). After more than 9 days of culture, CD4+ T cells were negatively selected. Germline-derived CDR1 and CDR2 are DFQATT and SNEGSKA (reference sequence). V shed 2 bases, J shed 7 bases, and the junction held 11 bases outside the gene matches. This CDR3 is built from 16 residues. The data originate from a study of vaccination and CD4 T cells after COVID-19. Turning to the study itself: Recovered patients in the cohort numbered six men and four women, two of them Hispanic. The cells were exposed to overlapping spike peptides originating from SARS-CoV-2, HCoV-NL63, HCoV-OC43 and HCoV-229E for stimulation.

The Oncomine TCR Beta short-read assay sequenced DNA from cultured CD4+ T cells. One entry per CDR3 protein results from TCRdb running MiXCR on the PCR reads. The sample lists about 20,000 distinct CDR3 sequences, roughly 50% occurring once. The V gene is TRBV20-1, the J gene TRBJ2-1; 10 bases fit TRBD2. This receptor was taken from a human donor who had recovered from COVID-19. The material sequenced was CD4+ T cells from blood, cultured in vitro. The DNA of the CDR3 is TGCAGTGCTAGATCGATGACTAGCGGGCCTGGGAATGAGCAGTTCTTC. It yields the protein CSARSMTSGPGNEQFF.